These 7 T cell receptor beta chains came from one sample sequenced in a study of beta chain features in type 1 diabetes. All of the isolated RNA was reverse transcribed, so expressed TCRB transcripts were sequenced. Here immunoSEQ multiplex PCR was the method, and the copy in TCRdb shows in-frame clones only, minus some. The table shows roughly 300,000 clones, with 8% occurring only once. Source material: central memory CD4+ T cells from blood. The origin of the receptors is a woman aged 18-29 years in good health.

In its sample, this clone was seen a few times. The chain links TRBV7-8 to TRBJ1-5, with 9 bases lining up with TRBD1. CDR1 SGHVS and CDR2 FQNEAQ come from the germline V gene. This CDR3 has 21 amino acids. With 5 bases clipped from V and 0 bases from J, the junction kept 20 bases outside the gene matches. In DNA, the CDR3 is TGTGCCAGCAGCCCAACCTGGTCCCTAGGACAGGGGACACATAGCAATCAGCCCCAGCATTTT. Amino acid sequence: CASSPTWSLGQGTHSNQPQHF.

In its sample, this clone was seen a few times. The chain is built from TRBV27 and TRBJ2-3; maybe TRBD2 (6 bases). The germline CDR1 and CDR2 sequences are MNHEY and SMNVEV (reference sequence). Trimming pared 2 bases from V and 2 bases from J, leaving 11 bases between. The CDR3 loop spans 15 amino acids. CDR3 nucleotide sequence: TGTGCCAGCAGTTTAAGGGACTTACCCACAGATACGCAGTATTTT. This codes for CASSLRDLPTDTQYF.

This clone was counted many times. This CDR3 reads CASSQEGAGTSYEQYF. The CDR3 DNA follows: TGTGCCAGCAGCCAAGAAGGAGCGGGGACTTCCTACGAGCAGTACTTC. V and J are TRBV4-2 and TRBJ2-7, with 7 bases aligning to TRBD2. V gave up 0 bases and J gave up 1 base; unmatched junction bases: 6. From germline, CDR1 is LGHNA and CDR2 YNFKEQ. The CDR3 loop spans 16 amino acids.

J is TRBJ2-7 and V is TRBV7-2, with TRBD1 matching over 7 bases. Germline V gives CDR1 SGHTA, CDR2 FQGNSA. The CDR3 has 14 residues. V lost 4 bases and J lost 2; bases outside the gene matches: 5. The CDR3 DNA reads TGTGCCAGCAGCTACAGGACAGGAACCTACGAGCAGTACTTC. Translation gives CASSYRTGTYEQYF.

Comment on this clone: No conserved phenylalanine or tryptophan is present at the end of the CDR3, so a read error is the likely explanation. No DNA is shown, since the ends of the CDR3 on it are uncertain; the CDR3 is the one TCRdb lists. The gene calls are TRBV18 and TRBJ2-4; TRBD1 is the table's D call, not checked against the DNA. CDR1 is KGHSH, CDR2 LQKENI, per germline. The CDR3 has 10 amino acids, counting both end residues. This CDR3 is CASSPTDREE.

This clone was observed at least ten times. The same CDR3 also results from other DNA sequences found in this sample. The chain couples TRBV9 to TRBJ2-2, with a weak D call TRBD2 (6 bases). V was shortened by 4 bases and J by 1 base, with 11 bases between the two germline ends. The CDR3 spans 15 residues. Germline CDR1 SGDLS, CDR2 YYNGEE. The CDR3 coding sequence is TGTGCCAGCAGCCTGGAGGGGCAGAACACCGGGGAGCTGTTTTTT. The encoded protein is CASSLEGQNTGELFF.

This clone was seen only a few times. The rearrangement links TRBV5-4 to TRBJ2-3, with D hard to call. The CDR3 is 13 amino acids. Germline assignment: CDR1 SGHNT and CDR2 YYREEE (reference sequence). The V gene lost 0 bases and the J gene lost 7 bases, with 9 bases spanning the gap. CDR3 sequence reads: CASSLVDDYTQYF. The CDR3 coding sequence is TGTGCCAGCAGCTTGGTGGACGACTATACGCAGTATTTT. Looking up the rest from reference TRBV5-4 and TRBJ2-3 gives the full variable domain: ETGVTQSPTHLIKTRGQQVTLRCSSQSGHNTVSWYQQALGQGPQFIFQYYREEENGRGNFPPRFSGLQFPNYSSELNVNALELDDSALYLCASSLVDDYTQYFGPGTRLTVL.